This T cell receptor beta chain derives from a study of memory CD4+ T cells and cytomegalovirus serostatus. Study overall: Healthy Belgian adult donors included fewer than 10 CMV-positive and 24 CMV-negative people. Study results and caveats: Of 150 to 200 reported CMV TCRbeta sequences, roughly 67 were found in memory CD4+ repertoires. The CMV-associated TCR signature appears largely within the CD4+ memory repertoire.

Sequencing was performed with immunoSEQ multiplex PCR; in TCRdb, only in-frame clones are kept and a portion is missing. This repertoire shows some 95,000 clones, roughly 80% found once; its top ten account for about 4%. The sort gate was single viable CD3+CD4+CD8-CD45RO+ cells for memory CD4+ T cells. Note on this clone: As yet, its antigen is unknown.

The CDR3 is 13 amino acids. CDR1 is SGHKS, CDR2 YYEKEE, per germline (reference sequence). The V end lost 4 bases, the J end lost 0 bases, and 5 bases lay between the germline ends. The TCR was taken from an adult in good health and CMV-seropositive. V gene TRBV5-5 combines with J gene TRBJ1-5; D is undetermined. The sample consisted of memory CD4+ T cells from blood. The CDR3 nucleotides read TGTGCCAGCAGCCAGGATAGCAATCAGCCCCAGCATTTT. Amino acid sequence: CASSQDSNQPQHF. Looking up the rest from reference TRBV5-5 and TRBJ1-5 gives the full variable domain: DAGVTQSPTHLIKTRGQQVTLRCSPISGHKSVSWYQQVLGQGPQFIFQYYEKEERGRGNFPDRFSARQFPNYSSELNVNALLLGDSALYLCASSQDSNQPQHFGDGTRLSIL.